This T cell receptor (beta chain) was sequenced during a study of OX40 agonist ivuxolimab in advanced cancers. The data were produced by immunoSEQ multiplex PCR, yet TCRdb's version contains in-frame clones alone and is incomplete. The sample consists of 55,000 to 65,000 clones, roughly 81% of them appearing once. Germline V gene sequence: CDR1 MGHRA, CDR2 YSYEKL. The V gene end was trimmed by 1 base and the J gene end by 8 bases; junction bases not matched to a gene: 13. CDR3 length: 17 amino acids. The sequencing used CD4+ or CD8+ T cells sorted from blood, collected in a trial of the OX40 agonist ivuxolimab. The chain recombines TRBV4-1 with TRBJ2-2; 7 bases agree with TRBD2. This TCR came from an adult with an advanced solid tumor such as melanoma, head and neck, liver or kidney cancer. CDR3 amino acids: CASSQGPPGGGGGELFF. For the CDR3, the DNA is TGCGCCAGCAGCCAAGGTCCCCCGGGAGGAGGTGGGGGGGAGCTGTTTTTT.